The rows below give T cell receptor beta chains drawn from one sample of a study of circulating CD8 cells and anti-PD-1 response in melanoma. TCRdb ran MiXCR on the reads and lists one entry per CDR3 protein. The profile shows hundreds of distinct CDR3 sequences, about 10% of them singletons. The source was CD8+ T cells from PBMCs, collected at baseline or after one month of anti-PD-1 therapy (not recorded which). Source of these receptors: a human donor with melanoma. Both conserved end residues are part of each CDR3. The D gene is left open where the match is weak. Not every row has a clone size; where given, it reads once, few, many or a size class.

>TRBJ2-2|medium-sized|TRBD2|TRBV11-1
TGTGCCAGCAGCCTGGCGGGGGGGCATGGCGGGGAGCTGTTTTTT
CASSLAGGHGGELFF
>TRBJ2-1|large|.|TRBV20-1
TGCAGTGCATCCCCCGTTGTAGCTGGGAACCATGAGCAGTTCTTC
CSASPVVAGNHEQFF
>TRBJ2-7|large|.|TRBV2
TGTGCCAGCGGGCGGGACACCCTGACCAACGAGCAGTACTTC
CASGRDTLTNEQYF
>TRBJ2-2|.|.|TRBV2
TGTGCCAGCTTTGGCATGTCGAACACCGGGGAGCTGTTTTTT
CASFGMSNTGELFF
>TRBJ2-7|large|.|TRBV20-1
TGCAGTGCCAGTCAATCAAGGGGGACCTACGAGCAGTACTTC
CSASQSRGTYEQYF
>TRBJ1-3|large|.|TRBV29-1
TGCAGCGTTGAAGGTTACGGACAGCAAACTGGAAACACCATATATTTT
CSVEGYGQQTGNTIYF
>TRBJ2-2|medium-sized|.|TRBV7-8
TGTGCCAGCAGCTTAGTACCCACCTCGGGGGAGCTGTTTTTT
CASSLVPTSGELFF
>TRBJ2-7|large|TRBD1|TRBV19
TGTGCCAGCCAGGGGGCCCAAATGGGCGAGCAGTACTTC
CASQGAQMGEQYF
>TRBJ2-7|medium-sized|TRBD1|TRBV5-8
TGTGCCAGCAGCTTTCGGACAGGGAACCACGAGCAGTACTTC
CASSFRTGNHEQYF
>TRBJ2-1|large|TRBD2|TRBV10-3
TGTGCCATCAAGGCTAGCGGGGGGCCTACGTACAATGAGCAGTTCTTC
CAIKASGGPTYNEQFF
>TRBJ2-7|large|.|TRBV27
TGTGCCAGCAGTTTTGGGGTTCCAGGGTGTTACGAGCAGTACTTC
CASSFGVPGCYEQYF
>TRBJ2-1|medium-sized|TRBD2|TRBV4-1
TGCGCCAGCAGCCAACGGGAGGGTTCCTTCAGATACAATGAGCAGTTCTTC
CASSQREGSFRYNEQFF
>TRBJ2-3|large|TRBD2|TRBV6-6
TGTGCCAGCAGTTACTTAGCGCTAGCGGGGGGCCACGACACAGATACGCAGTATTTT
CASSYLALAGGHDTDTQYF
>TRBJ2-1|medium-sized|TRBD2|TRBV19
TGTGCCAGTGGGGAGGGGATGGGTAATGAGCAGTTCTTC
CASGEGMGNEQFF
>TRBJ1-1|few|.|TRBV7-2
TGTGCCAGCAGCCTCGTTATGAACACTGAAGCTTTCTTT
CASSLVMNTEAFF
>TRBJ1-1|large|TRBD1|TRBV27
TGTGCCAGCAGTCCCCAGGGGGGGAGTACTGAAGCTTTCTTT
CASSPQGGSTEAFF
>TRBJ2-1|medium-sized|.|TRBV28
TGTGCCAGCAGTTTTGAAGGGGGCTACAATGAGCAGTTCTTC
CASSFEGGYNEQFF
>TRBJ1-2|.|TRBD1|TRBV27
TGTGCCAGCAGTTTTGGGACAGGGAGCTACTATGGCTACACCTTC
CASSFGTGSYYGYTF
>TRBJ1-1|hyperexpanded|.|TRBV10-3
TGTGCCATCAGTGAGATAGTTATGGGGAGTACTGAAGCTTTCTTT
CAISEIVMGSTEAFF
>TRBJ2-1|.|.|TRBV7-9
TGTGCCAGTACCCTGGACTTAAACAATGAGCAGTTCTTC
CASTLDLNNEQFF
>TRBJ2-2|hyperexpanded|TRBD2|TRBV12-3/TRBV12-4
TGTGCCAGCAGTCCCGCCGGGACTAGCGGGGATTACGGGGAGCTGTTTTTT
CASSPAGTSGDYGELFF
>TRBJ1-2|medium-sized|.|TRBV19
TGTGCCACCGGATCTATTGTAGCTGCATACACCTTC
CATGSIVAAYTF
>TRBJ2-3|medium-sized|.|TRBV20-1
TGCAGTGCTAGGGGCGGGCTCACAGATACGCAGTATTTT
CSARGGLTDTQYF
>TRBJ2-2|medium-sized|.|TRBV11-2
TGTGCCAGCAGCTTAATGAGGAACACCGGGGAGCTGTTTTTT
CASSLMRNTGELFF
>TRBJ2-2|large|.|TRBV25-1
TGTGCCAGCAGTGGCCCGCCGAGAGCCAACACCGGGGAGCTGTTTTTT
CASSGPPRANTGELFF
>TRBJ2-3|large|.|TRBV4-1
TGCGCCAGCAGCCAAGGGGTAGCATTCACAGATACGCAGTATTTT
CASSQGVAFTDTQYF